These T cell receptor beta chains were read from a single sample in a study of shared clonotypes between healthy human individuals. This table comes from immunoSEQ multiplex PCR, and its TCRdb copy is limited to in-frame clones, with some not included. This sample has around 2,100,000 clones, with about 95% found just once. The sample was naive CD8+ T cells sorted from blood. These receptors came from a man aged 18-30 years in good health. CDR3s include the opening cysteine and the closing phenylalanine or tryptophan. Fields, in order: D gene, clone size, V gene, J gene, CDR3 DNA, CDR3 protein. A D gene is named only where the DNA matches it firmly. Not all rows give a size; the values are once, few, many and, for expanded clones, a class.

NA,NA,TRBV27,TRBJ1-1,TGTGCCAGCAGTTTATCCACAGCTAACACTGAAGCTTTCTTT,CASSLSTANTEAFF
NA,NA,TRBV28,TRBJ1-6,TGTGCCAGCAGTAACGCCATTAATAATTCACCCCTCCACTTT,CASSNAINNSPLHF
TRBD1,once,TRBV2,TRBJ2-5,TGTGCCAGCGGTGACAGGGAAGAGACCCAGTACTTC,CASGDREETQYF
TRBD1,NA,TRBV29-1,TRBJ1-2,TGCAGCGTATGGAGGGGACAGGGTCCCTATGGCTACACCTTC,CSVWRGQGPYGYTF
TRBD1,NA,TRBV6-6,TRBJ1-6,TGTGCCAGCAGGGGGACAGGGAGTCTTAATTCACCCCTCCACTTT,CASRGTGSLNSPLHF
NA,NA,TRBV10-3,TRBJ2-7,TGTGCCATCCGGGAAACAGAGACGGCGACCTACGAGCAGTACTTC,CAIRETETATYEQYF
TRBD2,NA,TRBV7-2,TRBJ2-1,TGTGCCAGCAGCTTAGTAGCTAGCGGGAGGGGTGAGCAGTTCTTC,CASSLVASGRGEQFF
TRBD1,NA,TRBV25-1,TRBJ1-4,TGTGCCAGCAGTGAAGTGGTCAGGGGGCCTGAAAAACTGTTTTTT,CASSEVVRGPEKLFF
NA,NA,TRBV7-9,TRBJ1-4,TGTGCCAGCAGCCCCACATCAACTAATGAAAAACTGTTTTTT,CASSPTSTNEKLFF
NA,NA,TRBV12-1,TRBJ1-2,TGTGCCAGCAGGAGATTACAGGGCTGGGCACCAAACTATGGCTACACCTTC,CASRRLQGWAPNYGYTF